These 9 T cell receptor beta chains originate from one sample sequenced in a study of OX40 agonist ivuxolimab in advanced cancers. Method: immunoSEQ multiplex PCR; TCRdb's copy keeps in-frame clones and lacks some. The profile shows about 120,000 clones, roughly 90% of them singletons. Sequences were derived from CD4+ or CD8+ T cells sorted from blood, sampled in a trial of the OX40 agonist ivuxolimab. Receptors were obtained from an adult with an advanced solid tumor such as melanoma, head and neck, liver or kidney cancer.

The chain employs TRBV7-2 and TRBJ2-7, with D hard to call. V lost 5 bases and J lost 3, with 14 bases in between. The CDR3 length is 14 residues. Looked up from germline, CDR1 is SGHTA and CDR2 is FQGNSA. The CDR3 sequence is CASSPYTWGYEQYF. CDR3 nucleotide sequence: TGTGCCAGCAGCCCCTATACATGGGGCTACGAGCAGTACTTC.

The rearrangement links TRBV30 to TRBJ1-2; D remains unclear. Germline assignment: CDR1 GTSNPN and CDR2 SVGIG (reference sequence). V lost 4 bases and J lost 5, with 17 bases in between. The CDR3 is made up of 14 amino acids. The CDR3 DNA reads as TGTGCCTGGATATCTGGTGAGAGGGTTTATGGCTACACCTTC. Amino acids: CAWISGERVYGYTF.

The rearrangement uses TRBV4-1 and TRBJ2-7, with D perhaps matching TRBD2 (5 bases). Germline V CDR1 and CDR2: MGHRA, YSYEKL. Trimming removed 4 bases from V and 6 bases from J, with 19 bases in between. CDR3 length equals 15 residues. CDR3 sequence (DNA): TGCGCCAGCAGCCCCACTAGAACCTCGGCGGGCGAGCAGTACTTC. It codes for CASSPTRTSAGEQYF.

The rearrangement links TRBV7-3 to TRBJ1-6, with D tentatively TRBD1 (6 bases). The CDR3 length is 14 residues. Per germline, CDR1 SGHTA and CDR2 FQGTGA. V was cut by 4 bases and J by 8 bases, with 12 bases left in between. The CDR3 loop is CASSSQGPYSPLHF. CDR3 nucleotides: TGTGCCAGCAGCTCTCAGGGGCCGTATTCACCCCTCCACTTT.

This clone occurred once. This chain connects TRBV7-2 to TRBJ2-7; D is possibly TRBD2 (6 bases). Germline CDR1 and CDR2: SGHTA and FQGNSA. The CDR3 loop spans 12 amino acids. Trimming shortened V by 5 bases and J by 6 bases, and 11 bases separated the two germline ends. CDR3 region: CASSLFGGEQYF. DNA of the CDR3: TGTGCCAGCAGCCTATTCGGGGGCGAGCAGTACTTC.

CDR3 nucleotide sequence: TGTGCCAGCATAAGAGGCCCCTACAATGAGCAGTTCTTC. Translation: CASIRGPYNEQFF. The chain has TRBV6-6 and TRBJ2-1, with no clear D. This CDR3 spans 13 amino acids. Germline V lookup: CDR1 MNHNY, CDR2 SVGAGI (reference sequence). Trimming took off 7 bases at V and 2 bases at J, with 9 bases between the two ends.

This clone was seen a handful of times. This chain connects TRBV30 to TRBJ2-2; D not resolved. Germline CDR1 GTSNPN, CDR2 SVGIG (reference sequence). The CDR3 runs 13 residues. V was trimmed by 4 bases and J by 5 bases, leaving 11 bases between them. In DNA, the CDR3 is TGTGCCTGGACAGACCCCACTACCGGGGAGCTGTTTTTT. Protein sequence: CAWTDPTTGELFF.

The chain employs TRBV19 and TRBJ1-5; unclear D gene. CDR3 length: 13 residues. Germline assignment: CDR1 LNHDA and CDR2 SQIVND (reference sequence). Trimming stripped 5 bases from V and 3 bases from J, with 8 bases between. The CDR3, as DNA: TGTGCCAGTAGTGGAGTCCTCAATCAGCCCCAGCATTTT. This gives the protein CASSGVLNQPQHF.

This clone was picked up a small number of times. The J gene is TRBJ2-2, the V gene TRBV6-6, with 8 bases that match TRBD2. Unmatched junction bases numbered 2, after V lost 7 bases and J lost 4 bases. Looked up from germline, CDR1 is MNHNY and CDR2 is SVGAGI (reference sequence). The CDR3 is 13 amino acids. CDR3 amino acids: CASKRESTGELFF. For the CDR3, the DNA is TGTGCCAGCAAGCGGGAGAGCACCGGGGAGCTGTTTTTT.